In its sample, the clone carrying this T cell receptor (beta chain) was seen once. The data were taken from a study of blood T cell repertoires in COVID-19. Patients of the Seattle cohort, enrolled during active infection, were followed longitudinally. Method: immunoSEQ multiplex PCR; TCRdb's copy keeps in-frame clones and lacks some. The data hold more than 350,000 clones, with about 90% observed a single time. J lost 1 base, V lost 4 bases, and 8 bases had no gene match. The CDR3 runs 16 residues. The germline V gene encodes CDR1 SGHTA and CDR2 FQGNSA. Sample: peripheral blood. The receptor's source is a woman younger than 45 with COVID-19, enrolled during active disease. The rearrangement uses TRBV7-2 and TRBJ2-3, with 7 nucleotides matching TRBD2. This CDR3 reads CASSSGLAVGTDTQYF. As DNA, the CDR3 is TGTGCCAGCAGCTCAGGGCTAGCGGTGGGCACAGATACGCAGTATTTT.